This TCR beta chain appears in the sequencing data of a study of T cell changes during pregnancy in multiple sclerosis. Sequencing was performed with immunoSEQ multiplex PCR; in TCRdb, only in-frame clones are kept and a portion is missing. The table includes about 57,000 clones, about 91% detected once. CDR1 is KGHSH and CDR2 is LQKENI in the germline V gene. The CDR3 spans 13 residues. V was clipped by 3 bases and J by 7 bases; unmatched bases: 2. This chain connects TRBV18 to TRBJ1-2, with 10 bases identical to TRBD1. The sequence was collected from a female donor with multiple sclerosis, enrolled in a pregnancy study. Sequenced material: CD4+ T cells from peripheral blood mononuclear cells, taken in the second trimester of pregnancy. Here the CDR3 reads CASSPGQGPGYTF. The CDR3 coding sequence is TGTGCCAGCTCACCGGGACAGGGGCCTGGCTACACCTTC.